These T cell receptor beta chains were read from a single sample in a study of cytomegalovirus exposure and HLA in healthy donors. This table comes from immunoSEQ multiplex PCR, and its TCRdb copy is limited to in-frame clones, with some not included. The sample lists 140,000 to 150,000 clones; 60% to 80% were seen once. Sequencing was done on a sample of PBMCs. The receptor source for this set is a male donor in good health and CMV-seronegative. The CDR3 runs from the conserved cysteine through the conserved F or W. A D gene is named only where the DNA matches it firmly. Some rows mark clone size as missing; the rest say once, few, many or name a class of expanded clone.

clone_size j_call cdr3_length d_call v_call cdr3_aa cdr3_nt
. TRBJ1-5 16 TRBD1 TRBV7-9 CASSFQQGAGNQPQHF TGTGCCAGCAGCTTTCAACAGGGGGCAGGCAATCAGCCCCAGCATTTT
once TRBJ1-2 15 . TRBV2 CATGGQGHVRNGYTF TGTGCCACCGGGGGGCAGGGGCATGTACGGAATGGCTACACCTTC
once TRBJ2-2 18 . TRBV19 CASMDRGLFSGSTGELFF TGTGCCAGTATGGACAGGGGATTGTTTAGCGGGAGCACCGGGGAGCTGTTTTTT
. TRBJ2-7 14 TRBD1 TRBV11-2 CASSKTGGRDEQYF TGTGCCAGCAGCAAGACAGGGGGCAGAGACGAGCAGTACTTC
. TRBJ2-7 15 TRBD1 TRBV7-9 CSSSSGQESSYEQYF TGTTCCAGCAGCTCCGGACAGGAATCCTCCTACGAGCAGTACTTC
. TRBJ1-5 17 . TRBV21-1 CASSKRPPGQKAQPQHF TGTGCCAGCAGCAAAAGGCCACCGGGACAAAAAGCTCAGCCCCAGCATTTT
. TRBJ2-4 15 TRBD2 TRBV29-1 CSVEWSGKEKNIQYF TGCAGCGTAGAGTGGAGCGGGAAGGAGAAAAACATTCAGTACTTC
. TRBJ2-7 15 TRBD2 TRBV5-1 CASSLVSGTSYEQYF TGCGCCAGCAGCTTAGTTAGCGGGACTTCCTACGAGCAGTACTTC
. TRBJ2-2 14 . TRBV7-6 CASNPIGVTGELFF TGTGCCAGCAACCCCATTGGAGTAACCGGGGAGCTGTTTTTT
. TRBJ2-3 12 . TRBV15 CATSRDQDTQYF TGTGCCACCAGCAGAGATCAAGATACGCAGTATTTT
once TRBJ2-3 11 TRBD2 TRBV27 CASSRGGTQYF TGTGCCAGCAGCCGGGGGGGTACGCAGTATTTT
. TRBJ2-3 14 . TRBV18 CASSPGGAPDTQYF TGTGCCAGCTCACCAGGGGGCGCACCCGATACGCAGTATTTT
few TRBJ2-7 15 . TRBV5-6 CASRLTGRPPYEQYF TGTGCCAGCAGACTAACGGGGAGACCGCCCTACGAGCAGTACTTC
. TRBJ2-2 15 TRBD1 TRBV7-8 CASSRQGAGIGELFF TGTGCCAGCAGCCGACAGGGGGCGGGTATCGGGGAGCTGTTTTTT
few TRBJ1-1 14 . TRBV5-1 CASSRRPGNTEAFF TGCGCCAGCAGTCGCCGACCGGGGAACACTGAAGCTTTCTTT
. TRBJ2-5 14 TRBD2 TRBV7-2 CASSLGGGQETQYF TGTGCCAGCAGCTTAGGGGGGGGCCAAGAGACCCAGTACTTC
. TRBJ2-3 16 . TRBV30 CAWSVPLSGQSDTQYF TGTGCCTGGAGTGTCCCATTAAGTGGACAGTCAGATACGCAGTATTTT
. TRBJ2-6 18 . TRBV5-4 CASSLGLARFSGANGLTF TGTGCCAGCAGCTTGGGTCTAGCGCGCTTCTCTGGGGCCAACGGCCTGACTTTC
. TRBJ2-3 15 TRBD2 TRBV11-3 CASSLAGSQGDTQYF TGTGCCAGCAGTCTAGCGGGGTCCCAAGGAGATACGCAGTATTTT
. TRBJ1-4 16 TRBD1 TRBV4-3 CASSPMGGTGGVGLFF TGCGCCAGCAGCCCCATGGGGGGGACAGGGGGGGTAGGACTGTTTTTT
. TRBJ2-2 15 TRBD1 TRBV6-5 CASSYDRGAAGELFF TGTGCCAGCAGTTACGACAGGGGGGCGGCCGGGGAGCTGTTTTTT
. TRBJ1-1 15 . TRBV5-1 CASSPTSPMNTEAFF TGCGCCAGCAGCCCGACAAGCCCAATGAACACTGAAGCTTTCTTT
. TRBJ1-2 13 . TRBV5-1 CATRGAANYGYTF TGCGCCACCCGGGGGGCCGCTAACTATGGCTACACCTTC
. TRBJ2-2 15 TRBD1 TRBV7-8 CASSPQGGNTGELFF TGTGCCAGCAGCCCACAGGGGGGAAACACCGGGGAGCTGTTTTTT
. TRBJ2-1 16 TRBD2 TRBV19 CASSIPSGYSYNEQFF TGTGCCAGTAGTATCCCTAGCGGTTATTCCTACAATGAGCAGTTCTTC
few TRBJ2-3 16 . TRBV7-2 CASSSSSTTSTDTQYF TGTGCCAGCAGCTCAAGCTCGACGACTAGCACAGATACGCAGTATTTT
. TRBJ1-5 14 TRBD1 TRBV7-2 CASSSTGGNQPQHF TGTGCCAGCAGCTCGACAGGGGGCAATCAGCCCCAGCATTTT
. TRBJ2-5 14 . TRBV5-4 CASSPGWGLGTQYF TGTGCCAGCAGCCCCGGTTGGGGGCTCGGGACCCAGTACTTC
. TRBJ1-5 17 . TRBV7-2 CASSLGGTLRGNQPQHF TGTGCCAGCAGCTTAGGGGGCACCCTTAGGGGCAATCAGCCCCAGCATTTT
. TRBJ1-3 16 TRBD1 TRBV11-2 CASSTWTGTSGNTIYF TGTGCCAGCAGCACCTGGACAGGGACATCTGGAAACACCATATATTTT
. TRBJ1-1 13 . TRBV6-4 CASSRDWNTEAFF TGTGCCAGCAGCCGGGACTGGAACACTGAAGCTTTCTTT
. TRBJ2-5 15 TRBD1 TRBV5-4 CASSSLQGAGETQYF TGTGCCAGCAGCTCGCTTCAGGGGGCTGGAGAGACCCAGTACTTC
. TRBJ2-7 15 TRBD1 TRBV5-4 CASSRDRERPYEQYF TGTGCCAGCAGCCGGGACAGGGAAAGGCCGTACGAGCAGTACTTC
. TRBJ2-1 16 TRBD2 TRBV4-2 CASSQAASGGDYEQFF TGTGCCAGCAGCCAAGCGGCTAGCGGGGGGGACTATGAGCAGTTCTTC
. TRBJ2-7 14 . TRBV14 CASSPFGGEYEQYF TGTGCCAGCAGCCCTTTCGGTGGAGAATACGAGCAGTACTTC
few TRBJ2-2 17 TRBD1 TRBV11-3 CASSLYRDRDHTGELFF TGTGCCAGCAGCTTATACCGGGACAGGGACCACACCGGGGAGCTGTTTTTT
. TRBJ2-7 15 TRBD1 TRBV9 CASSVSGTATYEQYF TGTGCCAGCAGCGTATCCGGGACAGCAACCTACGAGCAGTACTTC
. TRBJ2-1 17 TRBD2 TRBV4-2 CASSHSSMTSGYNEQFF TGTGCCAGCAGCCACTCATCGATGACTAGCGGCTACAATGAGCAGTTCTTC